Following are 8 T cell receptor beta chains from one sample sequenced in a study of blood T cells in healthy people across ages. Alongside a J-beta primer mix, a sample-barcoded 5' primer served in a second PCR lasting 7 to 11 cycles. MiXCR, applied by TCRdb to the 5' RACE reads, yields one record per CDR3 protein. The sample has around 620,000 distinct CDR3 sequences; 25% to 30% are singletons. The specimen sequenced was blood. The receptors derive from a woman aged 70-85 years in good health.

The chain has TRBV19 and TRBJ2-7, with D possibly matching TRBD1 (6 bases). The germline CDR1 and CDR2 sequences are LNHDA and SQIVND (reference sequence). This CDR3 spans 14 amino acids. V was cut by 4 bases and J by 7 bases, with 17 bases left in between. The CDR3 bases are TGTGCCAGTAGTACCGACAGGACCAGCAGGGAGCAGTACTTC. Amino acids: CASSTDRTSREQYF.

Here the CDR3 reads CSARSGIFFPYSNQPQHF. The CDR3 region has the DNA TGCAGTGCTAGGTCAGGGATTTTTTTTCCGTATAGCAATCAGCCCCAGCATTTT. The chain is built from TRBV20-1 and TRBJ1-5, with D perhaps TRBD1 (5 bases). CDR3 length: 18 amino acids. Germline-derived CDR1 and CDR2 are DFQATT and SNEGSKA (reference sequence). Trimming took off 3 bases at V and 0 bases at J, with 21 bases between the two ends.

The chain carries TRBV18 and TRBJ2-5; 8 bases map to TRBD2. The assigned J gene may be wrong: the sequence end matches TRBJ2-7 better. Germline V gene data show CDR1 as KGHSH and CDR2 as LQKENI. The CDR3 spans 16 residues. The DNA for the CDR3 is TGTGCCAGCTCAGCAACCCCAGCGGGGGCCTCCTACGAGCAGTACTTC. As protein: CASSATPAGASYEQYF.

This clonotype was counted only a few times. The V and J genes are TRBV5-5 and TRBJ2-7; 10 bases align to TRBD1. This CDR3 has 13 residues. CDR1 SGHKS and CDR2 YYEKEE come from the germline V gene (reference sequence). V trimming: 4 bases; J trimming: 10 bases; junction bases outside the gene matches: 8. CDR3 nucleotides: TGTGCCAGCAGCACCCGGGACAGGGGAAACCAGTACTTC. Its translation: CASSTRDRGNQYF.

This chain links TRBV19 with TRBJ1-2, with D perhaps TRBD1 (5 bases). This CDR3 contains 13 residues. Germline lookup yields CDR1 LNHDA and CDR2 SQIVND (reference sequence). The V gene lost 3 bases and the J gene lost 5 bases, with 10 bases spanning the gap. CDR3 nucleotides: TGTGCCAGTAGTATCAGACAGTCGTATGGCTACACCTTC. This translates into CASSIRQSYGYTF. Drawing the rest from reference TRBV19 and TRBJ1-2, the complete variable domain is DGGITQSPKYLFRKEGQNVTLSCEQNLNHDAMYWYRQDPGQGLRLIYYSQIVNDFQKGDIAEGYSVSREKKESFPLTVTSAQKNPTAFYLCASSIRQSYGYTFGSGTRLTVV.

The chain couples TRBV29-1 to TRBJ1-1; the D is unclear. This CDR3 is 14 amino acids long. The V end lost 4 bases, the J end lost 1 base, and 13 bases lay between the germline ends. The germline CDR1 and CDR2 sequences are SQVTM and ANQGSEA. CDR3 bases: TGCAGCGTTGGCCAGCTGGCAACGAACACTGAAGCTTTCTTT. Its translation is CSVGQLATNTEAFF.

The chain uses TRBV12-3 or TRBV12-4 and TRBJ2-1; D might be TRBD2 (5 bases). The better agreement between TRBJ2-7 and the DNA end casts doubt on the J call. The CDR3 length is 13 residues. Here the CDR3 reads CASSQSGESEQYF. For the CDR3, the DNA is TGTGCCAGCAGCCAAAGCGGTGAAAGCGAGCAGTACTTC.

V and J are TRBV5-1 and TRBJ1-4, with TRBD1 matching over 9 bases. The germline CDR1 and CDR2 sequences are SGHRS and YFSETQ. There are 16 residues in the CDR3. The junction had 4 bases not matched to a gene; V was cut back by 0 bases and J by 4 bases. This chain's CDR3 is CASSLAGTGINEKLFF. In DNA, the CDR3 is TGCGCCAGCAGCTTGGCCGGGACAGGGATTAATGAAAAACTGTTTTTT. Full variable domain (remainder filled in from reference TRBV5-1 and TRBJ1-4): KAGVTQTPRYLIKTRGQQVTLSCSPISGHRSVSWYQQTPGQGLQFLFEYFSETQRNKGNFPGRFSGRQFSNSRSEMNVSTLELGDSALYLCASSLAGTGINEKLFFGSGTQLSVL.